These 9 T cell receptor beta chains were all obtained from the same sample, sequenced in a study of T cells after yellow fever vaccination. One entry per CDR3 protein results from TCRdb running MiXCR on the 5' RACE reads. The table lists roughly 340,000 distinct CDR3 sequences, 8% to 10% of them singletons. The input for sequencing was PBMCs, taken on the day of the first yellow fever vaccination. Receptors were obtained from a man younger than 35 who received the YFV17D yellow fever vaccine.

This clonotype has ten or more counts. V is TRBV9 and J is TRBJ1-1; D unclear. Germline V gene lookup returns CDR1 SGDLS and CDR2 YYNGEE. V was shortened by 0 bases and J by 8 bases, with 14 bases between the two germline ends. The CDR3 is made up of 14 amino acids. The CDR3 DNA reads as TGTGCCAGCAGCGTAGGAGAACCACCGAAAGAAGCTTTCTTT. Translating it yields CASSVGEPPKEAFF.

This clonotype was counted only a few times. The rearrangement uses TRBV12-3 or TRBV12-4 and TRBJ2-3, with a weak D call TRBD2 (6 bases). V was pared by 2 bases and J by 6 bases, with 9 bases between. There are 13 residues in the CDR3. The CDR3 nucleotides are TGTGCCAGCAGTTTACCTGGGGGGGATACGCAGTATTTT. This codes for CASSLPGGDTQYF.

The table lists this clonotype with a few counts. The V call is TRBV29-1, the J call TRBJ1-2, with TRBD1 matching over 9 bases. The CDR3 is 15 amino acids. Germline V lookup: CDR1 SQVTM, CDR2 ANQGSEA. V lost 0 bases and J lost 3; bases outside the gene matches: 5. The CDR3 protein is CSVEDPRDRDYGYTF. The CDR3 DNA follows: TGCAGCGTTGAAGATCCCCGGGACAGGGACTATGGCTACACCTTC.

The V call is TRBV6-2 or TRBV6-3, the J call TRBJ2-5; D remains ambiguous. V was pared by 4 bases and J by 1 base, with 13 bases between. CDR3 size: 15 residues. From germline, CDR1 is MNHEY and CDR2 SVGEGT. This chain's CDR3 is CASSWKVTSQETQYF. For the CDR3, the DNA is TGTGCCAGCAGTTGGAAGGTTACCTCCCAAGAGACCCAGTACTTC.

V and J are TRBV7-9 and TRBJ2-3; weak D call: TRBD2 (6 bases). The CDR3 is 14 residues long. Germline-derived CDR1 and CDR2 are SEHNR and FQNEAQ (reference sequence). V lost 4 bases, J lost 1 base, and 9 bases lay in between. The CDR3 is CASSSGVGTDTQYF. As DNA, the CDR3 is TGTGCCAGCAGCTCGGGAGTGGGCACAGATACGCAGTATTTT. Full variable domain (outside the CDR3, taken from reference TRBV7-9 and TRBJ2-3): DTGVSQNPRHKITKRGQNVTFRCDPISEHNRLYWYRQTLGQGPEFLTYFQNEAQLEKSRLLSDRFSAERPKGSFSTLEIQRTEQGDSAMYLCASSSGVGTDTQYFGPGTRLTVL.

This clonotype showed up many times. The rearrangement links TRBV20-1 to TRBJ2-3; perhaps TRBD2 as D (6 bases). CDR1 and CDR2 from the germline V gene are DFQATT and SNEGSKA (reference sequence). The V end was cut by 6 bases, the J end by 4 bases, with 17 bases between. This CDR3 spans 14 amino acids. The CDR3 loop reads CSAPRGHYSDTQYF. The CDR3 DNA reads TGCAGTGCACCGCGGGGTCACTATTCAGATACGCAGTATTTT.

This clonotype has more than one count but fewer than ten. The chain's CDR3 is CASSPPFGTSGETQYF. Written as DNA, the CDR3 is TGTGCCAGCAGCCCCCCATTCGGGACTAGCGGTGAGACCCAGTACTTC. The chain combines TRBV9 with TRBJ2-5; 11 bases are a match to TRBD2. The length of the CDR3 is 16 residues. Germline values: CDR1 SGDLS, CDR2 YYNGEE. V shed 4 bases, J shed 5 bases, and the junction held 10 bases outside the gene matches.

V is TRBV5-1 and J is TRBJ2-5; unclear D gene. Germline loops: CDR1 SGHRS, CDR2 YFSETQ. Between the trimmed V and J ends, which lost 0 bases and 5 bases, there was a span of 11 bases. The CDR3 runs 14 residues. In DNA, the CDR3 is TGCGCCAGCAGCTTGGCCCCCGGTCCGGAGACCCAGTACTTC. Its protein product is CASSLAPGPETQYF.

Many counts were recorded for this clonotype. This is likely a read error, given that the CDR3 carries no conserved phenylalanine or tryptophan at its end. Because the CDR3's place on the DNA is in doubt, the DNA is left out and the CDR3 is given as listed by TCRdb. The rearrangement links TRBV7-9 to TRBJ1-2; TRBD1, the table's D call, was not compared with the DNA. Per the germline V gene, CDR1 is SEHNR and CDR2 is FQNEAQ (reference sequence). The CDR3 region is 13 residues in length, termini included. The CDR3 sequence is CASSSRPGLSSSL.